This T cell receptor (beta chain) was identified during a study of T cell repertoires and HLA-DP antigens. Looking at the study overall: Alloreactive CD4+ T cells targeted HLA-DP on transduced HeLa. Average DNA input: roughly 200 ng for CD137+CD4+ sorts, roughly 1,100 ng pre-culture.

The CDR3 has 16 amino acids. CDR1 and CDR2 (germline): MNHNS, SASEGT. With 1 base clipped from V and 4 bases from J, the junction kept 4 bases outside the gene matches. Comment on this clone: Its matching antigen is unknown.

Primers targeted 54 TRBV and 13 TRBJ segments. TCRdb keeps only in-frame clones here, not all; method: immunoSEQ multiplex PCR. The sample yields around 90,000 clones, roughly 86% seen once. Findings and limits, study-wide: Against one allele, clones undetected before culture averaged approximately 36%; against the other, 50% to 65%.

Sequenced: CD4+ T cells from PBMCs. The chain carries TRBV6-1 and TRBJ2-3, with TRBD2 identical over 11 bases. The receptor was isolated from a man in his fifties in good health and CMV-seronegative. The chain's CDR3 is CASSEVLAGGPDTQYF. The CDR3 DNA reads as TGTGCCAGCAGTGAAGTTCTAGCGGGGGGCCCAGATACGCAGTATTTT.